Shown below are 32 T cell receptor beta chains from a single sample sequenced in a study of shared clonotypes between healthy human individuals (dated by TCRdb to 2020 to 2021). Library method: the immunoSEQ multiplex PCR assay. Entries here come from immuneACCESS through TCRdb and include only in-frame sequences with V and J called. Some clones fail to appear in such tables; in the studies checked, an unresolved V gene covers under half of the shortfall, and the cause of the remainder is unknown. The sample table contains hundreds of thousands of clones; only one count was recorded for roughly 95% of them. The ten largest make up 0.095% to 0.14% of the sample. CD8 naive samples were CD45RO-negative cells positively selected for CCR7, giving a CD45RA+CCR7+ population that excluded TemRA cells. Material: naive CD8+ T cells sorted from blood. The cell subset or site tag for this specimen amounts to: CD45RA+CCR7+. The receptors were sampled from a woman aged 25 to 39 in good health.

The rearrangement joins TRBV19 to TRBJ2-7; 8 nucleotides line up with TRBD1. This CDR3 has 13 residues. Trimming removed 8 bases from V and 0 bases from J; junction bases left unmatched: 3. The germline CDR1 and CDR2 sequences are LNHDA and SQIVND (reference sequence). The CDR3 sequence: CASADRVSYEQYF. The CDR3 region has the DNA TGTGCCAGTGCGGACAGGGTCTCCTACGAGCAGTACTTC.

V usage is TRBV11-2 and J usage is TRBJ2-7; no clear D. This CDR3 comprises 15 residues. Germline V CDR1 and CDR2: SGHAT, FQNNGV. Trimming pared 5 bases from V and 5 bases from J, leaving 19 bases between. The CDR3 protein is CASSPTALRAHEQYF. In nucleotides, the CDR3 is TGTGCCAGCAGCCCGACGGCCCTCCGGGCCCACGAGCAGTACTTC.

The chain has TRBV7-9 and TRBJ2-7, with TRBD2 identical over 9 bases. V lost 4 bases and J lost 6; bases outside the gene matches: 7. CDR3 length: 14 residues. Germline V gives CDR1 SEHNR, CDR2 FQNEAQ (reference sequence). The CDR3 region is CASSWGGRGGEQYF. CDR3 nucleotides: TGTGCCAGCAGCTGGGGGGGGCGGGGGGGCGAGCAGTACTTC.

The CDR3 DNA reads TGTGCCAGCAGTCCCCTGGGGCAGACATACGACCAAGAGACCCAGTACTTC. Protein: CASSPLGQTYDQETQYF. The V gene is TRBV28, the J gene TRBJ2-5, with a weak D call TRBD1 (5 bases). CDR1 is MDHEN and CDR2 is SYDVKM in the germline V gene. The CDR3 consists of 17 residues. V dropped 5 bases and J dropped 0 bases, with 19 bases sitting between them.

This chain connects TRBV2 to TRBJ2-7, with a weak D call TRBD1 (5 bases). With 8 bases removed from V and 0 bases from J, the gap between germline ends came to 11 bases. The V gene's germline CDR1 is SNHLY and CDR2 FYNNEI. The CDR3 totals 13 residues. The CDR3 loop is CASWTLNSYEQYF. Here the CDR3 DNA reads TGTGCCAGCTGGACACTAAACTCCTACGAGCAGTACTTC.

This chain joins TRBV9 and TRBJ2-1, with D unresolved. The CDR3 extends over 15 amino acids. Between the trimmed V and J ends, which lost 3 bases and 2 bases, there was a span of 12 bases. The germline V gene encodes CDR1 SGDLS and CDR2 YYNGEE. The CDR3 loop reads CASSGSGVAYNEQFF. The CDR3 DNA follows: TGTGCCAGCAGCGGCTCCGGAGTTGCCTACAATGAGCAGTTCTTC.

The chain carries TRBV7-9 and TRBJ2-7, with D perhaps TRBD2 (5 bases). The CDR3 runs 14 residues. V gave up 0 bases and J gave up 4 bases, with 10 bases separating them. Germline values: CDR1 SEHNR, CDR2 FQNEAQ (reference sequence). The CDR3 bases are TGTGCCAGCAGCTTAGCGACTACGGATTACGAGCAGTACTTC. Protein product: CASSLATTDYEQYF.

This chain uses TRBV28 with TRBJ1-2; unclear D gene. V was cut by 3 bases and J by 8 bases, with 16 bases left in between. This CDR3 has 14 residues. The germline gives CDR1 MDHEN, CDR2 SYDVKM. The CDR3 reads CASSFPGSSWGYTF. Written as DNA, the CDR3 is TGTGCCAGCAGTTTTCCTGGGAGCTCGTGGGGCTACACCTTC.

J is TRBJ2-5 and V is TRBV19; 9 bases align to TRBD2. The J call may be incorrect, as the DNA end agrees better with TRBJ2-7. This CDR3 is built from 14 residues. Germline CDR1 reads LNHDA; CDR2 reads SQIVND (reference sequence). Here the CDR3 DNA reads TGTGCCAGTAGTGTGAGCGGGAGGCACTACGAGCAGTACTTC. As protein: CASSVSGRHYEQYF.

J is TRBJ1-1 and V is TRBV18, with 7 bases fitting TRBD1. Germline trimming cut 3 bases from V and 1 base from J; bases unmatched to any gene: 8. CDR1 KGHSH and CDR2 LQKENI come from the germline V gene. The CDR3 has 16 residues. DNA for the CDR3: TGTGCCAGCTCACCGGCAAAGGGACAGTGGAACACTGAAGCTTTCTTT. Amino acids: CASSPAKGQWNTEAFF.

This chain joins TRBV11-2 and TRBJ1-2, with TRBD1 identical over 7 bases. V gave up 0 bases and J gave up 4 bases; unmatched junction bases: 11. The CDR3 is made up of 17 amino acids. CDR1 and CDR2 (germline): SGHAT, FQNNGV. CDR3 sequence (DNA): TGTGCCAGCAGCTTAGATCTACCGAGACAGGGAAGCTATGGCTACACCTTC. Its protein is CASSLDLPRQGSYGYTF.

The CDR3 DNA follows: TGTGCCAGTAGTATCCAGCAGGGGCGAGGGAGTGAGCAGTTCTTC. It is translated as CASSIQQGRGSEQFF. V gene TRBV19 combines with J gene TRBJ2-1; perhaps TRBD1 as D (6 bases). Deletions cut 3 bases from V and 9 bases from J, with 18 bases between. The CDR3 runs 15 residues. Looked up from germline, CDR1 is LNHDA and CDR2 is SQIVND (reference sequence).

V and J are TRBV29-1 and TRBJ1-2; maybe TRBD1 (5 bases). The V and J ends lost 4 bases and 1 base respectively, with 7 bases between them. Germline assignment: CDR1 SQVTM and CDR2 ANQGSEA. CDR3 length: 12 amino acids. The CDR3 sequence is CSVGGFNYGYTF. In DNA, the CDR3 is TGCAGCGTTGGGGGCTTTAACTATGGCTACACCTTC.

The chain joins TRBV5-1 to TRBJ1-1; TRBD1 matches at 7 bases. Germline V gene lookup returns CDR1 SGHRS and CDR2 YFSETQ. The CDR3 length is 15 residues. Trimming at V came to 4 bases and at J to 5 bases, leaving 11 bases not matched to a gene. The CDR3 bases are TGCGCCAGCAGCGGGAAGGACAGGTTGGGAACTGAAGCTTTCTTT. It encodes CASSGKDRLGTEAFF.

The chain links TRBV9 to TRBJ2-5; the D is unclear. The germline V and J ends were trimmed by 3 bases and 0 bases, with 3 bases remaining between them. The CDR3 loop spans 12 amino acids. CDR1 and CDR2 from the germline V gene are SGDLS and YYNGEE. The DNA of the CDR3 is TGTGCCAGCAGCGCAAACCAAGAGACCCAGTACTTC. This codes for CASSANQETQYF.

This clone was seen just once. In DNA form, the CDR3 reads TGTGCCAGCAGCTTAGAAGACACAATAGATACGCAGTATTTT. This encodes CASSLEDTIDTQYF. The rearrangement joins TRBV7-2 to TRBJ2-3, with D unclear. The germline CDR1 and CDR2 sequences are SGHTA and FQGNSA. The CDR3 spans 14 residues. Deletions cut 1 base from V and 5 bases from J, with 10 bases between.

The chain carries TRBV18 and TRBJ1-4, with a tentative D call TRBD1 (5 bases). V lost 0 bases to trimming and J lost 2 bases, with 16 bases between them. The CDR3 is made up of 18 amino acids. Germline V gene lookup returns CDR1 KGHSH and CDR2 LQKENI. CDR3 nucleotide sequence: TGTGCCAGCTCACCACCGGGTGGAGGGGCTGGGACTAATGAAAAACTGTTTTTT. It translates to CASSPPGGGAGTNEKLFF.

The J gene is TRBJ2-3, the V gene TRBV11-3; D is unclear. From germline, CDR1 is SGHNT and CDR2 YENEEA. With 1 base removed from V and 6 bases from J, the gap between germline ends came to 11 bases. The CDR3 extends over 14 amino acids. Written as DNA, the CDR3 is TGTGCCAGCAGCTTAGTCTCAGATTCGGATACGCAGTATTTT. As protein: CASSLVSDSDTQYF.

The rearrangement joins TRBV28 to TRBJ2-3; possibly TRBD1 for D (5 bases). V was shortened by 4 bases and J by 4 bases, with 15 bases between the two germline ends. The CDR3 has 15 residues. The germline V gene has CDR1 MDHEN and CDR2 SYDVKM. The CDR3 DNA follows: TGTGCCAGCAGTTCCAGGGCACCTACCTCAGATACGCAGTATTTT. It yields the protein CASSSRAPTSDTQYF.

The chain carries TRBV19 and TRBJ2-7, with D hard to call. The CDR3 extends over 15 amino acids. Trimming cost V 0 bases and J 0 bases, with 9 bases left between them. Germline V gene sequence: CDR1 LNHDA, CDR2 SQIVND (reference sequence). CDR3 coding DNA: TGTGCCAGTAGTATAGAAGGACCGGTCTCCTACGAGCAGTACTTC. Translating gives CASSIEGPVSYEQYF.

The chain carries TRBV7-9 and TRBJ2-7; weak D call: TRBD2 (6 bases). The CDR3 runs to 18 residues. V was shortened by 4 bases and J by 0 bases, with 22 bases between the two germline ends. Germline CDR1 and CDR2: SEHNR and FQNEAQ (reference sequence). The CDR3 nucleotides are TGTGCCAGCAGCTCGGAGGGGTATGAGGGCGTGACCTCCTACGAGCAGTACTTC. Protein sequence: CASSSEGYEGVTSYEQYF.

The rearrangement joins TRBV6-5 to TRBJ1-1; 7 positions agree with TRBD1. V lost 4 bases, J lost 4 bases, and 6 bases stayed unmatched. This CDR3 comprises 14 residues. Per germline, CDR1 MNHEY and CDR2 SVGAGI. CDR3 amino acids: CASSSGGMSTEAFF. CDR3 nucleotide sequence: TGTGCCAGCAGTTCAGGGGGGATGAGCACTGAAGCTTTCTTT.

J is TRBJ1-2 and V is TRBV7-8, with unresolved D. The CDR3 has 16 residues. Germline CDR1 and CDR2: SGHVS and FQNEAQ. V shed 0 bases and J shed 3 bases, with 14 bases lying between them. CDR3 nucleotides: TGTGCCAGCAGCTTAGCATTCTCTGGGCAGGACTATGGCTACACCTTC. This sequence encodes CASSLAFSGQDYGYTF.

The chain combines TRBV29-1 with TRBJ2-3; 12 bases line up with TRBD2. CDR1 and CDR2 from the germline V gene are SQVTM and ANQGSEA. Trimming at V came to 0 bases and at J to 4 bases, leaving 5 bases not matched to a gene. This CDR3 contains 16 residues. This CDR3 is CSVEDQLAGGPDTQYF. CDR3 bases: TGCAGCGTTGAAGATCAGCTAGCGGGAGGGCCAGATACGCAGTATTTT.

This clone was counted once. The chain joins TRBV27 to TRBJ2-3; D unresolved. The CDR3 loop spans 12 amino acids. The V and J ends lost 7 bases and 5 bases respectively, with 10 bases between them. Germline V gene data show CDR1 as MNHEY and CDR2 as SMNVEV (reference sequence). CDR3 region: CASNSPGDTQYF. CDR3 coding DNA: TGTGCCAGCAATTCTCCCGGAGATACGCAGTATTTT.

V gene TRBV2 combines with J gene TRBJ2-7; 7 bases align to TRBD2. The germline gives CDR1 SNHLY, CDR2 FYNNEI. After removal of 7 bases from V and 4 bases from J, the junction contained 10 bases not matched to a gene. The CDR3 spans 14 residues. The CDR3 sequence is CASIGSGLNYEQYF. The CDR3 DNA is TGTGCCAGCATAGGTAGCGGGTTGAATTACGAGCAGTACTTC. The whole variable domain, remainder taken from reference TRBV2 and TRBJ2-7, is EPEVTQTPSHQVTQMGQEVILRCVPISNHLYFYWYRQILGQKVEFLVSFYNNEISEKSEIFDDQFSVERPDGSNFTLKIRSTKLEDSAMYFCASIGSGLNYEQYFGPGTRLTVT.

The chain is built from TRBV5-4 and TRBJ2-7, with 9 bases aligning to TRBD1. The CDR3 has 14 residues. The V gene's germline CDR1 is SGHNT and CDR2 YYREEE (reference sequence). V shed 4 bases, J shed 3 bases, and the junction held 5 bases outside the gene matches. CDR3 bases: TGTGCCAGCAGCGTCCGGGACAGGGTCTACGAGCAGTACTTC. Amino acids: CASSVRDRVYEQYF.

Here the CDR3 DNA reads TGTGCCAGCAGCGAAGGACCCTCCAAGGCCTACGAGCAGTACTTC. This codes for CASSEGPSKAYEQYF. The V gene is TRBV27, the J gene TRBJ2-7, with D hard to call. Germline V gene sequence: CDR1 MNHEY, CDR2 SMNVEV (reference sequence). The CDR3 is 15 amino acids. With 6 bases removed from V and 2 bases from J, the gap between germline ends came to 17 bases.

The chain has TRBV27 and TRBJ1-2; 8 bases align to TRBD1. Germline values: CDR1 MNHEY, CDR2 SMNVEV (reference sequence). The CDR3 has 15 amino acids. V was clipped by 6 bases and J by 2 bases; unmatched bases: 8. The CDR3 nucleotides are TGTGCCAGCAGACCAGGGGGCGCCTTCAACTATGGCTACACCTTC. Protein: CASRPGGAFNYGYTF.

The chain employs TRBV4-2 and TRBJ2-7; D possibly corresponds to TRBD2 (5 bases). V was shortened by 4 bases and J by 0 bases, with 13 bases between the two germline ends. This CDR3 is built from 15 residues. Germline V gives CDR1 LGHNA, CDR2 YNFKEQ. The DNA for the CDR3 is TGTGCCAGCAGCCCTCTCGGGGAAGACTCCTACGAGCAGTACTTC. Translation gives CASSPLGEDSYEQYF.

The gene calls are TRBV28 and TRBJ1-5, with 7 bases identical to TRBD1. The V segment lost 5 bases and the J segment 0 bases; nucleotides outside the gene matches: 22. Per germline, CDR1 MDHEN and CDR2 SYDVKM. There are 21 residues in the CDR3. The CDR3 DNA sequence: TGTGCCAGCAGTCTTGGCCGTTCGACGCGGGACAGAGGCAATAGCAATCAGCCCCAGCATTTT. Its translation: CASSLGRSTRDRGNSNQPQHF.

The chain couples TRBV19 to TRBJ2-1; no definite D call. CDR3 length equals 14 residues. Germline V CDR1 and CDR2: LNHDA, SQIVND (reference sequence). V lost 6 bases and J lost 1, with 10 bases in between. The CDR3 is CASRGGDSYNEQFF. The CDR3 bases are TGTGCCAGTAGGGGTGGCGATTCCTACAATGAGCAGTTCTTC.